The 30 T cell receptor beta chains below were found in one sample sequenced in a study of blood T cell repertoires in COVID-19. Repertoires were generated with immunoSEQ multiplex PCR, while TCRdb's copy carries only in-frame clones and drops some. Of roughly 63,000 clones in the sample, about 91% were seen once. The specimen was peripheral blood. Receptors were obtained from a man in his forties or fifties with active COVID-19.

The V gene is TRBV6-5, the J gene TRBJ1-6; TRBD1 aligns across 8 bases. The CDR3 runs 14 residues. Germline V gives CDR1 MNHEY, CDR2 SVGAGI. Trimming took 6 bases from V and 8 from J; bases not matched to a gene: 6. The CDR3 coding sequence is TGTGCCAGCAGCTCCGGGACAGGAGATTCACCCCTCCACTTT. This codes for CASSSGTGDSPLHF.

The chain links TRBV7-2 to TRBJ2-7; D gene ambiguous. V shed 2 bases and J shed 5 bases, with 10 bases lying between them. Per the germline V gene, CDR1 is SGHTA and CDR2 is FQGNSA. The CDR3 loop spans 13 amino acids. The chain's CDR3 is CASSLTSRHEQYF. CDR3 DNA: TGTGCCAGCAGCTTAACCAGTCGCCACGAGCAGTACTTC.

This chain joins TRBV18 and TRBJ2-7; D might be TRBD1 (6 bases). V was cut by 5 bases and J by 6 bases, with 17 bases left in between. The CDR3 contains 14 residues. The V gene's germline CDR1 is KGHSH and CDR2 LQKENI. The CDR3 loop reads CASSAPGTPSEQYF. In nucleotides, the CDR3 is TGTGCCAGCTCAGCGCCCGGGACACCAAGCGAGCAGTACTTC.

The chain's CDR3 is CASRTGAYGYTF. In DNA form, the CDR3 reads TGTGCCAGTCGGACAGGGGCCTATGGCTACACCTTC. The chain recombines TRBV19 with TRBJ1-2, with 9 bases lining up with TRBD1. V shed 8 bases, J shed 4 bases, and the junction held 2 bases outside the gene matches. The CDR3 sequence is 12 residues long. Germline lookup yields CDR1 LNHDA and CDR2 SQIVND (reference sequence).

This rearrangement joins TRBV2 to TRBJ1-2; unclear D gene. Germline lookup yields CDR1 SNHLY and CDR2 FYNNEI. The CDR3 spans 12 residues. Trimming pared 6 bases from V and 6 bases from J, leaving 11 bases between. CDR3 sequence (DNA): TGTGCCAGCAGAGCGGACCTCCATGGCTACACCTTC. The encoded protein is CASRADLHGYTF.

The CDR3, as DNA: TGCGCCAGCAGCCCCGGGTCTCAAGGTGGTGGCTACACCTTC. Translation: CASSPGSQGGGYTF. This rearrangement joins TRBV5-1 to TRBJ1-2; D remains unclear. Germline values: CDR1 SGHRS, CDR2 YFSETQ. This CDR3 is built from 14 residues. Trimming removed 4 bases at V and 7 bases at J, with 17 bases between.

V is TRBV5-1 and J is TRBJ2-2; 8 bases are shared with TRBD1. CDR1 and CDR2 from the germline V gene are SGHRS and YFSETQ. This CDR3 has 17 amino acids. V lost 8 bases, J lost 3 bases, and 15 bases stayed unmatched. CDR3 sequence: CASTLSGTGTHTGELFF. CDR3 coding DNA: TGCGCCAGTACCCTTTCCGGGACAGGAACCCACACCGGGGAGCTGTTTTTT.

Written as DNA, the CDR3 is TGTGCCAGTAGTATTCAGGGGGCCGGGGGAAGTGAAGCTTTCTTT. Protein sequence: CASSIQGAGGSEAFF. This sequence joins TRBV19 and TRBJ1-1; 8 nucleotides line up with TRBD1. The CDR3 spans 15 residues. The ends lost 3 bases at V and 7 bases at J; junction bases unmatched: 10. Germline CDR1 LNHDA, CDR2 SQIVND (reference sequence).

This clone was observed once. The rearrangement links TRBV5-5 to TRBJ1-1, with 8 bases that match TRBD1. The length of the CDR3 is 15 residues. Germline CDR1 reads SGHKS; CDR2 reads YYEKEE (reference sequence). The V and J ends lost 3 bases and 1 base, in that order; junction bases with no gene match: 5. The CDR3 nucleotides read TGTGCCAGCAGCTCCCGGACAGGGACGAACACTGAAGCTTTCTTT. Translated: CASSSRTGTNTEAFF.

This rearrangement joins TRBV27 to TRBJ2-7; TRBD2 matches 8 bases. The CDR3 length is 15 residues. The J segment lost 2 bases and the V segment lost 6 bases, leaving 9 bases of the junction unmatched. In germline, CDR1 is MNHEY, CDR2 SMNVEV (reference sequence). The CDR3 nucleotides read TGTGCCAGCAGGCCTCTAGCGGGCTCTACCTACGAGCAGTACTTC. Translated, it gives CASRPLAGSTYEQYF.

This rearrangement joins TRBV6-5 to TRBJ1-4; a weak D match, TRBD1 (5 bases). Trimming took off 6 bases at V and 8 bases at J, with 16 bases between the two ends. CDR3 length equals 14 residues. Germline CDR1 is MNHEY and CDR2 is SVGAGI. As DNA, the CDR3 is TGTGCCAGCAGACCGGGGGGAATCGAGGAAAAACTGTTTTTT. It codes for CASRPGGIEEKLFF.

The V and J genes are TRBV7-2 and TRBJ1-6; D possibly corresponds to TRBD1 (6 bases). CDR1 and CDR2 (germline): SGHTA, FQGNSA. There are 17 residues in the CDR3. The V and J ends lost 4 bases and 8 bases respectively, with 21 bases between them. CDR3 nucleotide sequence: TGTGCCAGCAGCTACCGTGGGGCGGGGGCAGGCCATTCACCCCTCCACTTT. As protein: CASSYRGAGAGHSPLHF.

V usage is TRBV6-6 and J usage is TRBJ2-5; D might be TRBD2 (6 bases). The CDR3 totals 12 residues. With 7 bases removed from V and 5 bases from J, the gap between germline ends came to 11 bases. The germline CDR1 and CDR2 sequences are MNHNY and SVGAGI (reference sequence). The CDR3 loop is CASTGGVETQYF. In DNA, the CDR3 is TGTGCCAGCACGGGCGGGGTTGAGACCCAGTACTTC.

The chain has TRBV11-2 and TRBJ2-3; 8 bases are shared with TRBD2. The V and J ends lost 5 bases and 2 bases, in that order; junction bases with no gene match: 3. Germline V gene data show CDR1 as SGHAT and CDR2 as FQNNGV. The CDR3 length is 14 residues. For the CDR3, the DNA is TGTGCCAGCAGCGCGGGGGGTTACACAGATACGCAGTATTTT. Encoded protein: CASSAGGYTDTQYF.

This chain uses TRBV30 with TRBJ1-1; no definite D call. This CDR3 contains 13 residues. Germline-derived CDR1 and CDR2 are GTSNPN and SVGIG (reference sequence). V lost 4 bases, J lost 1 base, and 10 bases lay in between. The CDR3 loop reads CAWTGGQNTEAFF. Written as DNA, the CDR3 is TGTGCCTGGACCGGTGGTCAGAACACTGAAGCTTTCTTT. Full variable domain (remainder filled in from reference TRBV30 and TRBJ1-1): SQTIHQWPATLVQPVGSPLSLECTVEGTSNPNLYWYRQAAGRGLQLLFYSVGIGQISSEVPQNLSASRPQDRQFILSSKKLLLSDSGFYLCAWTGGQNTEAFFGQGTRLTVV.

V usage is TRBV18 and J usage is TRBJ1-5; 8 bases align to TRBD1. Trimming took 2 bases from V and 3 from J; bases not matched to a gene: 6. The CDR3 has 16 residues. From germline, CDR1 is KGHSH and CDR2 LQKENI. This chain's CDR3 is CASSPSTGANNQPQHF. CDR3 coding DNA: TGTGCCAGCTCACCATCGACAGGGGCCAACAATCAGCCCCAGCATTTT. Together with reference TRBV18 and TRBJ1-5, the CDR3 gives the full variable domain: NAGVMQNPRHLVRRRGQEARLRCSPMKGHSHVYWYRQLPEEGLKFMVYLQKENIIDESGMPKERFSAEFPKEGPSILRIQQVVRGDSAAYFCASSPSTGANNQPQHFGDGTRLSIL.

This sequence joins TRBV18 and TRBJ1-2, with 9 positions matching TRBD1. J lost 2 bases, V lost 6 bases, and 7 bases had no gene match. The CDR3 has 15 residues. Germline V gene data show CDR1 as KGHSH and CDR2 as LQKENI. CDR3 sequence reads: CASSGTGIGNYGYTF. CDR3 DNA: TGTGCCAGCTCCGGGACAGGGATTGGGAACTATGGCTACACCTTC.

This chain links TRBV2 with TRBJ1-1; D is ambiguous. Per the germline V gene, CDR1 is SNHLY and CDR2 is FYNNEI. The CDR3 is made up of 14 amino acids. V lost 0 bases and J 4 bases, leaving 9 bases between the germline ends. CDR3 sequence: CASSEAPGITEAFF. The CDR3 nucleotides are TGTGCCAGCAGTGAAGCGCCGGGAATCACTGAAGCTTTCTTT. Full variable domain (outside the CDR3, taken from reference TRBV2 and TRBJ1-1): EPEVTQTPSHQVTQMGQEVILRCVPISNHLYFYWYRQILGQKVEFLVSFYNNEISEKSEIFDDQFSVERPDGSNFTLKIRSTKLEDSAMYFCASSEAPGITEAFFGQGTRLTVV.

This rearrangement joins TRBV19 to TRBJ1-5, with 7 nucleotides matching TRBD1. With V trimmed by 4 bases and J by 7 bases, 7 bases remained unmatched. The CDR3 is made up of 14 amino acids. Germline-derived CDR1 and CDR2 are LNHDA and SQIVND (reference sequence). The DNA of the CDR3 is TGTGCCAGTAGTACGTCAGGGGGAAGGCAGCCCCAGCATTTT. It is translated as CASSTSGGRQPQHF.

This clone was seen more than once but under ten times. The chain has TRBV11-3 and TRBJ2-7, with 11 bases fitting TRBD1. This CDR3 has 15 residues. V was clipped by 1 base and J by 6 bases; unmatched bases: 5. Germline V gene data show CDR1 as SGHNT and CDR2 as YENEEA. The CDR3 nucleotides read TGTGCCAGCAGCTTAGTAGGGACAGGGGGATTCGAGCAGTACTTC. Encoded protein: CASSLVGTGGFEQYF. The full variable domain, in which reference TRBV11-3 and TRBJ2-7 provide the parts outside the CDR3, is EAGVVQSPRYKIIEKKQPVAFWCNPISGHNTLYWYLQNLGQGPELLIRYENEEAVDDSQLPKDRFSAERLKGVDSTLKIQPAELGDSAVYLCASSLVGTGGFEQYFGPGTRLTVT.

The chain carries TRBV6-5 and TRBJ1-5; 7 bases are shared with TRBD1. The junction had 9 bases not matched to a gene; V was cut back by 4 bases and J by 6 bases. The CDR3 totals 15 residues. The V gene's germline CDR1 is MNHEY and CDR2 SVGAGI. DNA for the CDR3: TGTGCCAGCAGTTCCCCGACAGGGATTGGTCAGCCCCAGCATTTT. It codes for CASSSPTGIGQPQHF.

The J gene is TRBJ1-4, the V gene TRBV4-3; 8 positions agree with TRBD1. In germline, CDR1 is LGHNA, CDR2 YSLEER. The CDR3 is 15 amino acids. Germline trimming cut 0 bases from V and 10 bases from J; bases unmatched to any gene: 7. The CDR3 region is CASSQDGQGSGKLFF. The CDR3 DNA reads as TGCGCCAGCAGCCAAGATGGACAGGGAAGCGGAAAACTGTTTTTT.

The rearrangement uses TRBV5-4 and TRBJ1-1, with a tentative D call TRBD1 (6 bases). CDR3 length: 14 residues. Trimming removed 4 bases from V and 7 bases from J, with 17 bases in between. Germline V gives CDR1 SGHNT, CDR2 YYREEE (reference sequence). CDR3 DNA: TGTGCCAGCAGCCGATCCGGGACACGAAATGAAGCTTTCTTT. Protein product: CASSRSGTRNEAFF.

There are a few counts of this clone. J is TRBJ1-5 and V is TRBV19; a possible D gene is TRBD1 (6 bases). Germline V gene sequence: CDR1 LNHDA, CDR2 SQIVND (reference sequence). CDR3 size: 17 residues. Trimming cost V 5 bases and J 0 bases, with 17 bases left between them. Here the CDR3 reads CASSEDSSTDSNQPQHF. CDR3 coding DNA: TGTGCCAGTAGTGAGGACAGCTCTACCGATAGCAATCAGCCCCAGCATTTT.

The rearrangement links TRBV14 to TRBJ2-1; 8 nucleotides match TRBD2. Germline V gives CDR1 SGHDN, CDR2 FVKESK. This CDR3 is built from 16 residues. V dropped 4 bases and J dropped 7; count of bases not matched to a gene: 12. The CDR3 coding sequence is TGTGCCAGCAGCCCAATCGTTCGCGGGGGGTCGAATGAGCAGTTCTTC. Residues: CASSPIVRGGSNEQFF.

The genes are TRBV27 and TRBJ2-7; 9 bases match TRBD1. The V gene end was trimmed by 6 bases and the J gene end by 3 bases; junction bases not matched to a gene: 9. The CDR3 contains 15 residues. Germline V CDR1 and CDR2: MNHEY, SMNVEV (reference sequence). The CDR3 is CASSSLPGQGYEQYF. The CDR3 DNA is TGTGCCAGCAGCTCTCTTCCGGGACAGGGCTACGAGCAGTACTTC.

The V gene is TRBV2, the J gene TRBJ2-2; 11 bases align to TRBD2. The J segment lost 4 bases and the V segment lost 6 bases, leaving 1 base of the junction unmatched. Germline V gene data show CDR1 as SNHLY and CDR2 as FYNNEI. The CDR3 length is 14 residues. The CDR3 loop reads CASRTSGSTGELFF. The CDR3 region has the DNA TGTGCCAGCAGAACTAGCGGGAGCACCGGGGAGCTGTTTTTT.

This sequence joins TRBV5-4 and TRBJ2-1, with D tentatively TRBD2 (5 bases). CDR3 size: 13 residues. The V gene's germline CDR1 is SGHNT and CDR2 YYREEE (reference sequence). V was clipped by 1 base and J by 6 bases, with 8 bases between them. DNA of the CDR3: TGTGCCAGCAGCTTGACTAGAAGCAATGAGCAGTTCTTC. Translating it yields CASSLTRSNEQFF.

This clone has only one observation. The CDR3 spells CASSFSNQPQHF. The DNA for the CDR3 is TGTGCCAGCAGTTTTAGTAATCAGCCCCAGCATTTT. J is TRBJ1-5 and V is TRBV27; no reliable D call. There are 12 residues in the CDR3. Trimming stripped 3 bases from V and 4 bases from J, with 4 bases between. CDR1 is MNHEY and CDR2 is SMNVEV in the germline V gene (reference sequence).

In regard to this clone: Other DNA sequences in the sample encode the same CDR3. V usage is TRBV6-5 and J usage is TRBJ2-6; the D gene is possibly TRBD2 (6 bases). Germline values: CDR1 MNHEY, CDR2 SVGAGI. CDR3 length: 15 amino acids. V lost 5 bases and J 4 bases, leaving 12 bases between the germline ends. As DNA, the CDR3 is TGTGCCAGCAGTCCGCGGGGCTCAGGGGCCAACGTCCTGACTTTC. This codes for CASSPRGSGANVLTF.